This T cell receptor (beta chain) was recorded in a study of graft-versus-host responses after intestinal transplantation. Overall study context: Tacrolimus and steroids were given for around 3 years to all recipients after anti-thymocyte globulin induction. Regarding the study as a whole: Levels of circulating GvH clones at their peak were associated with early post-transplant HvG declines. GvH clones surfaced in recipient marrow, some emerging earlier in ileum or blood.

Comments on this clone: Its antigen is as yet unknown.

Assay used: immunoSEQ multiplex PCR; TCRdb lists only in-frame clones, some missing. The data contain 80,000 to 95,000 clones, approximately 94% of them singletons. There are 12 residues in the CDR3. V lost 6 bases and J lost 10, with 13 bases in between. Germline V CDR1 and CDR2: LNHDA, SQIVND (reference sequence). The receptor was derived from a human donor who received an intestinal transplant. Sample: unstimulated CD8+ T cells sorted from spleen or lymph node cells, taken before intestinal transplant. The chain has TRBV19 and TRBJ2-1; a possible D gene is TRBD2 (5 bases). CDR3 sequence: CASSPGLEEQFF. Written as DNA, the CDR3 is TGTGCCAGTAGCCCGGGGTTGGAGGAGCAGTTCTTC.